This T cell receptor (beta chain) was identified during a study of blood T cell repertoires in COVID-19. Study-level information: The United States, Italy and Spain were the sources of the acute and convalescent COVID-19 samples.

CDR3 length equals 19 residues. Generated by immunoSEQ multiplex PCR, the TCRdb table keeps only in-frame clones and is missing some. The table has some 180,000 clones, around 83% seen once. The sample comprised peripheral blood. This TCR derives from a woman aged 60 to 75 with acute or convalescent COVID-19. The genes are TRBV21-1 and TRBJ2-7; the DNA was not compared with TRBD2, the D call given in the table. TRBV21-1 is annotated as a pseudogene. Written as DNA, the CDR3 is TGTGCCAGCAGCAATAAATCCCTAGCGGGAGGGCCAGGGGCCTACGAGCAGTACGTC. Protein product: CASSNKSLAGGPGAYEQYV.